This entry describes one T cell receptor (beta chain). Antigen specificity is unknown. The sequence runs out 3 residues before the end of the CDR3; the remainder is reconstructed from the germline J gene. The data belong to a study of T cells in women clearing cervical HPV infection. Study-wide results and caveats: Timing of associations relative to infection is unclear; T-cell subsets were not isolated.

The CDR3 extends over 12 amino acids. Germline CDR1 and CDR2: SQVTM and ANQGSEA. The V end lost 7 bases, the J end lost 4 bases, and 13 bases lay between the germline ends. Repertoires were generated with immunoSEQ multiplex PCR, while TCRdb's copy carries only in-frame clones and drops some. The repertoire table contains about 39,000 clones. V is TRBV29-1 and J is TRBJ1-2, with a possible D match to TRBD1 (5 bases). Sequencing was done on a sample of blood buffy coat. The sequence came from a woman aged 18 to 75 with a cervical HPV16 infection that either progressed to CIN3+ or cleared (not recorded which). CDR3 bases read: TGCAGCGGTGGGGACTTTGCCTATGGC. This sequence encodes CSGGDFAYG. The whole CDR3 sequence is CSGGDFAYGYTF.